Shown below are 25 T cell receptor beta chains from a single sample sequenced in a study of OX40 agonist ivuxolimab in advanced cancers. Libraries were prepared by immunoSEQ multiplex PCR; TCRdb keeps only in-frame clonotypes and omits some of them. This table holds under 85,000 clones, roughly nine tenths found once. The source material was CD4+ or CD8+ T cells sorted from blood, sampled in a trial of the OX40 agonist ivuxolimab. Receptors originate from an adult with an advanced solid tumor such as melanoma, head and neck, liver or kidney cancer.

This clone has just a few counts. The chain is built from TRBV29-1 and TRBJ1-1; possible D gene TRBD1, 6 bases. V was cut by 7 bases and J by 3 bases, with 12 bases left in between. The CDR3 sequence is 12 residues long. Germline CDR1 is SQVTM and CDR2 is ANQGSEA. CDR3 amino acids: CSARRGDTEAFF. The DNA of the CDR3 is TGCAGCGCCCGGAGGGGGGACACTGAAGCTTTCTTT. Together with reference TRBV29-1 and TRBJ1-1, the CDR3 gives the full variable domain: SAVISQKPSRDICQRGTSLTIQCQVDSQVTMMFWYRQQPGQSLTLIATANQGSEATYESGFVIDKFPISRPNLTFSTLTVSNMSPEDSSIYLCSARRGDTEAFFGQGTRLTVV.

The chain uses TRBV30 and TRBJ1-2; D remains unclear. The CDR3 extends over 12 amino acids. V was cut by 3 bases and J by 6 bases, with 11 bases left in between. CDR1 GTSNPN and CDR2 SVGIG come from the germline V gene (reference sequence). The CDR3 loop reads CAWRERADGYTF. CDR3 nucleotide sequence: TGTGCCTGGAGGGAGAGGGCCGATGGCTACACCTTC. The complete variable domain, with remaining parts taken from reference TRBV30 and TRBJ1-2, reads SQTIHQWPATLVQPVGSPLSLECTVEGTSNPNLYWYRQAAGRGLQLLFYSVGIGQISSEVPQNLSASRPQDRQFILSSKKLLLSDSGFYLCAWRERADGYTFGSGTRLTVV.

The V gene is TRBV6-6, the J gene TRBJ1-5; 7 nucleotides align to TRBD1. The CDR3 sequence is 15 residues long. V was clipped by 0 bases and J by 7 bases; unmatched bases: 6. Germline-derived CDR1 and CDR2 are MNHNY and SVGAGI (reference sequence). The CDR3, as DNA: TGTGCCAGCAGTTACTCGAGGACAGGAGACCAGCCCCAGCATTTT. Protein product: CASSYSRTGDQPQHF.

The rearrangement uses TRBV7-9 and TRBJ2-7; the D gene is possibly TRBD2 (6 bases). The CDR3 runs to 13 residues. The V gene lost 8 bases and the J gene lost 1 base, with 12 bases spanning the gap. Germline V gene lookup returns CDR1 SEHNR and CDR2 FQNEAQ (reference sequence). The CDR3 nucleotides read TGTGCCAGCGGTATGGGGGGATCCTACGAGCAGTACTTC. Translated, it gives CASGMGGSYEQYF. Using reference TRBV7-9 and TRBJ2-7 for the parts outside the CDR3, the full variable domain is DTGVSQNPRHKITKRGQNVTFRCDPISEHNRLYWYRQTLGQGPEFLTYFQNEAQLEKSRLLSDRFSAERPKGSFSTLEIQRTEQGDSAMYLCASGMGGSYEQYFGPGTRLTVT.

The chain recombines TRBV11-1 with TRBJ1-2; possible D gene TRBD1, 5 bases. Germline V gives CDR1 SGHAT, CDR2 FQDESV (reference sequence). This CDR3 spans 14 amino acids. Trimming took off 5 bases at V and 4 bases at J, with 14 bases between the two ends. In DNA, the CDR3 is TGTGCCAGCAGCCGCCGCGGGGGAGGCTATGGCTACACCTTC. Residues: CASSRRGGGYGYTF.

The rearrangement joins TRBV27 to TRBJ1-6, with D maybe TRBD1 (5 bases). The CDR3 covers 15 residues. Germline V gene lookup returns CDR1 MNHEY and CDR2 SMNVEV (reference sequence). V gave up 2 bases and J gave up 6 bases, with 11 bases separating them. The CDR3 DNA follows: TGTGCCAGCAGTTTACTCCGGGACGGTAATTCACCCCTCCACTTT. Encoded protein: CASSLLRDGNSPLHF.

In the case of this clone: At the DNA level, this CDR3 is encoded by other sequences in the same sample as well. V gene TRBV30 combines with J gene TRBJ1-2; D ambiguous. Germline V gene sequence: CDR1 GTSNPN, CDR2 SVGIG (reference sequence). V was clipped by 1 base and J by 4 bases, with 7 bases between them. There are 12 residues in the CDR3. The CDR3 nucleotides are TGTGCCTGGAGTGCAGGTGGCTATGGCTACACCTTC. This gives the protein CAWSAGGYGYTF.

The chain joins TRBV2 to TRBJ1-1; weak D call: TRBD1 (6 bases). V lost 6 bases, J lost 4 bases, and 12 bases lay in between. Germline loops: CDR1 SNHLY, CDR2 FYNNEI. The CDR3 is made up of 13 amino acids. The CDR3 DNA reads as TGTGCCAGCAGCCTACAGGGATCCACTGAAGCTTTCTTT. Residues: CASSLQGSTEAFF.

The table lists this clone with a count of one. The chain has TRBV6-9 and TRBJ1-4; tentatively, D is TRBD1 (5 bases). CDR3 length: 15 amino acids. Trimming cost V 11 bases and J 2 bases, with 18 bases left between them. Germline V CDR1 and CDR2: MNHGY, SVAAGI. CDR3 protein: CAREGPAGTNEKLFF. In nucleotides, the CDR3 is TGTGCCCGAGAGGGGCCGGCCGGGACTAATGAAAAACTGTTTTTT.

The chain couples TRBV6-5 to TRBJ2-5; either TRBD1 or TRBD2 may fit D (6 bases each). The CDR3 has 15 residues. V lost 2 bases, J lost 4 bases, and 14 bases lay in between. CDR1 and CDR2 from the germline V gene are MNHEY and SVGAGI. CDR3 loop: CASSYKGGWGETQYF. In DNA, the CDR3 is TGTGCCAGCAGTTACAAGGGGGGCTGGGGAGAGACCCAGTACTTC.

CDR3 residues: CASLGQGWRETQYF. The CDR3 DNA sequence: TGTGCCTCCCTGGGACAGGGGTGGAGAGAGACCCAGTACTTC. This chain connects TRBV19 to TRBJ2-5; 10 bases align to TRBD1. The CDR3 is 14 residues long. The germline V gene encodes CDR1 LNHDA and CDR2 SQIVND (reference sequence). Unmatched junction bases numbered 10, after V lost 11 bases and J lost 4 bases.

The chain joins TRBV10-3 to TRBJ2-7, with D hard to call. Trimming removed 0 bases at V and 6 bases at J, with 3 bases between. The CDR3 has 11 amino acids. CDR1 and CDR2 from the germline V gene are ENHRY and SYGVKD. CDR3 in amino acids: CAISESAEQYF. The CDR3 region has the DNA TGTGCCATCAGTGAGTCCGCCGAGCAGTACTTC.

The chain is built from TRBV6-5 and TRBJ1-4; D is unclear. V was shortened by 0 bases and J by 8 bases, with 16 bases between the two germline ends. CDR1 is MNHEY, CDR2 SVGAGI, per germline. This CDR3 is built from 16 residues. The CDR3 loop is CASSYSSGSPEEKLFF. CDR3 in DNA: TGTGCCAGCAGTTACTCTAGCGGCAGTCCGGAAGAAAAACTGTTTTTT.

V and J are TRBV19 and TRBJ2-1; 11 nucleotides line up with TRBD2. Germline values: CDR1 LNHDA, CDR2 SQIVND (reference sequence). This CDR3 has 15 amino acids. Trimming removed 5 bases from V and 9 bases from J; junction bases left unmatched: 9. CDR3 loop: CASSSRLAGGGEQFF. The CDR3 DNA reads TGTGCCAGTAGTTCGAGGCTAGCGGGAGGCGGTGAGCAGTTCTTC. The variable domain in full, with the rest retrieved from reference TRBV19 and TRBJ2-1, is DGGITQSPKYLFRKEGQNVTLSCEQNLNHDAMYWYRQDPGQGLRLIYYSQIVNDFQKGDIAEGYSVSREKKESFPLTVTSAQKNPTAFYLCASSSRLAGGGEQFFGPGTRLTVL.

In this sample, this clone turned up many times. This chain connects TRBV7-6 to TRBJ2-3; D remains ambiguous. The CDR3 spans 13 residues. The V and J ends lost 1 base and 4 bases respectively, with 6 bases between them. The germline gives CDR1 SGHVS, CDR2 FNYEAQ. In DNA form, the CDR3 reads TGTGCCAGCAGCTTAGGAGAAGCAGATACGCAGTATTTT. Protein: CASSLGEADTQYF.

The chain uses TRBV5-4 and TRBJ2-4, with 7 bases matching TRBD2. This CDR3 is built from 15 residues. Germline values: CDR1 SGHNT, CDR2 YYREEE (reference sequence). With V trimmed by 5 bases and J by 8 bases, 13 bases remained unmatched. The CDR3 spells CASRPGLILGDIQYF. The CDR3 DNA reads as TGTGCCAGCAGACCGGGACTAATTTTAGGAGACATTCAGTACTTC.

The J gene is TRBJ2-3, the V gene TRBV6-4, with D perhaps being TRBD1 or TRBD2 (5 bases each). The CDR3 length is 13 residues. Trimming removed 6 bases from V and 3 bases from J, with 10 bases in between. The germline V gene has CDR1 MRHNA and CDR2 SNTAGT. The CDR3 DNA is TGTGCCAGCAGGGGGACCGAGACAGATACGCAGTATTTT. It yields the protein CASRGTETDTQYF.

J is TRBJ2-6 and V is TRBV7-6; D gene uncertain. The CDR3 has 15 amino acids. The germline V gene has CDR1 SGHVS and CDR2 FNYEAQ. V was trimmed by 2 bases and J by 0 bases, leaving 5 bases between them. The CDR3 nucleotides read TGTGCCAGCAGCTTAAGGGACTCTGGGGCCAACGTCCTGACTTTC. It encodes CASSLRDSGANVLTF.

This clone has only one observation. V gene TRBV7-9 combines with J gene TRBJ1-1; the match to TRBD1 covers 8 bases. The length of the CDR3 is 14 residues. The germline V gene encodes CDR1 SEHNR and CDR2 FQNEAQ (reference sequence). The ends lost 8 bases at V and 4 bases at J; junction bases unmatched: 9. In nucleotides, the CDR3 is TGTGCCAGCTTTCAGGGGGCTGGACGCACTGAAGCTTTCTTT. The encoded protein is CASFQGAGRTEAFF.

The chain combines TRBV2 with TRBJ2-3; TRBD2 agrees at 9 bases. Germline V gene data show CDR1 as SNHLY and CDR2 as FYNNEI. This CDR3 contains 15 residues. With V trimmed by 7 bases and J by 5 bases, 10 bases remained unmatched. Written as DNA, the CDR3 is TGTGCCAGCAAGAAGCGGGAGGCAAGTGGAGATACGCAGTATTTT. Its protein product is CASKKREASGDTQYF.

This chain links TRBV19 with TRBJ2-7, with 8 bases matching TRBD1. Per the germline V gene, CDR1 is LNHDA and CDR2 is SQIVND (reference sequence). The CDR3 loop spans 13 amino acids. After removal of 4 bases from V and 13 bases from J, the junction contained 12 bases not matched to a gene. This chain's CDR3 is CASSNVPRDRRYF. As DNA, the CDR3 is TGTGCCAGTAGTAATGTGCCCCGGGACAGGCGATACTTC.

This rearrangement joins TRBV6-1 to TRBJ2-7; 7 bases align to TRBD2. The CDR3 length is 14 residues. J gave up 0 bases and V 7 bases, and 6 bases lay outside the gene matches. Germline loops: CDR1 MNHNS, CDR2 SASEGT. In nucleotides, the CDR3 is TGTGCCAGCACTGGGGCTAGCGGCTCCTACGAGCAGTACTTC. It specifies CASTGASGSYEQYF.

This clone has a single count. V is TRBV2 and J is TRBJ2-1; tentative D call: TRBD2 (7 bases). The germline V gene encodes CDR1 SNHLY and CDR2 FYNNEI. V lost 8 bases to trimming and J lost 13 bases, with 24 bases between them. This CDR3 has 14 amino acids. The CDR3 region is CASEGGKSLGVQFF. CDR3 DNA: TGTGCCAGCGAGGGGGGGAAAAGCCTTGGGGTTCAGTTCTTC.

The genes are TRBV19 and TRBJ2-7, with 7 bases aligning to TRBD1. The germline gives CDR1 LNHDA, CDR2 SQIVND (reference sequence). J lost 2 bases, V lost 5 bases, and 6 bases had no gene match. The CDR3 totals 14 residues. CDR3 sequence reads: CASSRTGGTYEQYF. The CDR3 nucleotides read TGTGCCAGTAGTCGGACAGGAGGCACCTACGAGCAGTACTTC.

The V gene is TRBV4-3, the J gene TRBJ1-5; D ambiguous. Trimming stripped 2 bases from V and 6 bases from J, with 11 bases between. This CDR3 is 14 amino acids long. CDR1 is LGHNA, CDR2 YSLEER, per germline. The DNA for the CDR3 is TGCGCCAGCAGCCAACACGAGCGTGGTCAGCCCCAGCATTTT. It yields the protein CASSQHERGQPQHF.